This T cell receptor (beta chain) emerged from a study of CD8+CD57+ T cells in acquired aplastic anemia. Study-level background: Mean DNA quantity obtained from sorted CD4+ and CD8+ cells was 2.5 to 4 ug. General study points: Researchers report that approximately 28 CD8+ CDR3 sequences appeared in both patients and controls.

A word on this clonotype: Its cognate antigen is unknown. A read error is likely, as this CDR3 ends without the conserved phenylalanine or tryptophan.

Profiling of TCR beta VDJ combinations and CDR3 sequences used genomic DNA as template. Using its own MiXCR run on the reads, TCRdb lists one record per CDR3 protein. The sample has some 190,000 distinct CDR3 sequences, roughly half seen once. V lost 10 bases, J lost 6 bases, and 10 bases stayed unmatched. The CDR3 loop spans 14 amino acids. Germline CDR1 WSHSY, CDR2 SAAADI. The chain couples TRBV10-2 to TRBJ1-5, with TRBD1 matching 9 bases. Sequenced input: sorted CD4+, CD8+, or CD8+CD57+ T cells (not recorded which) from PBMCs. The receptor's source is a human donor in good health. CDR3 in amino acids: CATSGTGPAQPQHL. The CDR3 region has the DNA TGCGCCACCTCCGGGACAGGGCCCGCTCAGCCCCAGCATCTT.